This is a list of T cell receptor beta chains from one sample in a study of cytomegalovirus exposure and HLA in healthy donors. Sequenced by immunoSEQ multiplex PCR; TCRdb stores in-frame clones only, minus some. The data hold 150,000 to 200,000 clones, with about 84% observed a single time. The specimen sequenced was PBMCs. These receptors were taken from a woman aged 25 to 39 in good health and CMV-seropositive. Each CDR3 is given with its conserved first and last residue. The order of the fields is V gene, clone size, J gene, D gene, CDR3 protein, CDR3 DNA. The D gene is left open where the match is weak. Some rows have no size entry. The others give once, few or many, or a class for an expanded clone.

V: TRBV5-1
size: NA
J: TRBJ2-3
D: TRBD2
CDR3: CASSASGGEGTDTQYF
DNA: TGCGCCAGCAGCGCTAGCGGGGGGGAGGGCACAGATACGCAGTATTTT

V: TRBV6-5
size: NA
J: TRBJ2-7
D: TRBD1
CDR3: CASRPSGTGLKEQYF
DNA: TGTGCCAGCAGGCCCTCCGGGACAGGCCTGAAGGAGCAGTACTTC

V: TRBV7-9
size: NA
J: TRBJ2-5
D: NA
CDR3: CASSRSGFQETQYF
DNA: TGTGCCAGCAGCCGGAGCGGGTTCCAAGAGACCCAGTACTTC

V: TRBV5-4
size: NA
J: TRBJ2-7
D: NA
CDR3: CASTPSGEQYF
DNA: TGTGCCAGCACCCCCTCGGGAGAGCAGTATTTC

V: TRBV5-6
size: NA
J: TRBJ1-4
D: TRBD1
CDR3: CASSLDRGLSRKLFF
DNA: TGTGCCAGCAGCTTGGACAGGGGGCTATCCCGAAAACTGTTTTTT

V: TRBV11-3
size: NA
J: TRBJ2-1
D: TRBD2
CDR3: CASSPTSGRGGEQFF
DNA: TGTGCCAGCAGCCCGACTAGCGGGAGAGGGGGTGAGCAGTTCTTC

V: TRBV28
size: NA
J: TRBJ1-2
D: TRBD1
CDR3: CASRRTGGYGYTF
DNA: TGTGCCAGCAGGCGGACAGGTGGCTATGGCTACACCTTC

V: TRBV25-1
size: NA
J: TRBJ2-5
D: TRBD1
CDR3: CASRMGTGHQETQYF
DNA: TGTGCCAGCAGAATGGGGACAGGGCACCAAGAGACCCAGTACTTC

V: TRBV7-6
size: NA
J: TRBJ2-7
D: NA
CDR3: CASSLWGDEQYF
DNA: TGTGCCAGCAGCTTATGGGGGGACGAGCAGTACTTC

V: TRBV5-6
size: few
J: TRBJ1-2
D: TRBD1
CDR3: CASSPTPGQRGGYTF
DNA: TGTGCCAGCAGCCCTACGCCGGGACAGAGAGGGGGCTACACCTTC

V: TRBV6-1
size: NA
J: TRBJ2-7
D: NA
CDR3: CASSEVFGLSADGYEQYF
DNA: TGTGCCAGCAGTGAAGTGTTCGGGTTGTCGGCAGATGGCTACGAGCAGTACTTC

V: TRBV7-9
size: NA
J: TRBJ1-2
D: TRBD1
CDR3: CASSRRTGDGYGYTF
DNA: TGTGCCAGCAGCCGAAGGACAGGGGATGGCTATGGCTACACCTTC

V: TRBV5-4
size: once
J: TRBJ2-5
D: TRBD2
CDR3: CASSLSSGREETQYF
DNA: TGTGCCAGCAGCTTGAGCAGCGGGAGGGAAGAGACCCAGTACTTC

V: TRBV9
size: NA
J: TRBJ2-3
D: TRBD2
CDR3: CASSARSGLASTDTQYF
DNA: TGTGCCAGCAGCGCGCGCTCGGGACTAGCTAGCACAGATACGCAGTATTTT